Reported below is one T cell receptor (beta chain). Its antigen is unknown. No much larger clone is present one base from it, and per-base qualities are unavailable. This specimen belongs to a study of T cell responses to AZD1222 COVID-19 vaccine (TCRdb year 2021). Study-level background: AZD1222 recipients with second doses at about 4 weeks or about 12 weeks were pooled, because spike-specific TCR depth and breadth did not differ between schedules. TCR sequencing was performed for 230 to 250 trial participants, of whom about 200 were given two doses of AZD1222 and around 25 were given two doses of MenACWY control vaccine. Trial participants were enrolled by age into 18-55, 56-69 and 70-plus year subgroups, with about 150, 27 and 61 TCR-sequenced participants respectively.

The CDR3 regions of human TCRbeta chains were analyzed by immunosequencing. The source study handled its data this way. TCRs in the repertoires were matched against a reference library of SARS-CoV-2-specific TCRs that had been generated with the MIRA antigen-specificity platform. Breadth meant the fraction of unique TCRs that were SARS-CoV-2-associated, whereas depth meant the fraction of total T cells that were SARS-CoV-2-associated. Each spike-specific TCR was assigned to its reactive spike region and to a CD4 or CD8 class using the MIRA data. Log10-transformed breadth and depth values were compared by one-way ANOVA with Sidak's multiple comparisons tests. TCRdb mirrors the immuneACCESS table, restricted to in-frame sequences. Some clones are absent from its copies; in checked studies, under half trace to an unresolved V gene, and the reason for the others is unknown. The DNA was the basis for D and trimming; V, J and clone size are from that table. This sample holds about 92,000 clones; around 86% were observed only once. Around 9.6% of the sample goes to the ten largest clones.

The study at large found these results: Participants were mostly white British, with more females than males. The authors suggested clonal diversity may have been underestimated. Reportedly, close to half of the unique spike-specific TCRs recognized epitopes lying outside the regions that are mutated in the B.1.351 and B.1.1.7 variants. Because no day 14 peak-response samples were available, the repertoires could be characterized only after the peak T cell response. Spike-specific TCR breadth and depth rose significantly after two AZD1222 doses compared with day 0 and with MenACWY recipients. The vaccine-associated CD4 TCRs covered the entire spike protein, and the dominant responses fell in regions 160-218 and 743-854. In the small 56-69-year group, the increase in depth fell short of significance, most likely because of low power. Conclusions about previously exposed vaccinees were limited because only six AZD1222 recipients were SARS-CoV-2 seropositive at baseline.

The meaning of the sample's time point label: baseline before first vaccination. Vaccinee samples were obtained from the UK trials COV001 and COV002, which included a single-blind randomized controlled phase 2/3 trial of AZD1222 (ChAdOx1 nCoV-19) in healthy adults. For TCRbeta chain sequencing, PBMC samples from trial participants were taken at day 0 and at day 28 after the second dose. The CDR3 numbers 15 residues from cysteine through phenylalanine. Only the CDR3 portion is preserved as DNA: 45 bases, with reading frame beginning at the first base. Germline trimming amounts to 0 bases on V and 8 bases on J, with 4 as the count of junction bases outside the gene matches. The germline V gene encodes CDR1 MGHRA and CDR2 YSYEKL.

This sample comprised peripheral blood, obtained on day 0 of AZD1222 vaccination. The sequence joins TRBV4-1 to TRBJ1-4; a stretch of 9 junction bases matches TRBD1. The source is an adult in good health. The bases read TGCGCCAGCAGCCAAGATGGGACAGGGTCCGAAAAACTGTTTTTT. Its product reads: CASSQDGTGSEKLFF.